This T cell receptor beta chain was identified during a study of OX40 agonist ivuxolimab in advanced cancers. Whole-study results and caveats: The mean number of expanded clones was higher in CD8+ T cells than in CD4+.

Comments on this clone: The antigen is not known.

This CDR3 has 11 residues. Data came from immunoSEQ multiplex PCR; TCRdb stores just in-frame clones and leaves some out. The sample carries about 120,000 clones, roughly nine tenths recorded once. The receptor's source is an adult with an advanced solid tumor such as melanoma, head and neck, liver or kidney cancer. The chain couples TRBV21-1 to TRBJ2-5; the listed D gene, TRBD2, was not tested against the DNA. TRBV21-1 is noted as a pseudogene. The sequencing used CD4+ or CD8+ T cells sorted from blood, collected in a trial of the OX40 agonist ivuxolimab. The CDR3 DNA reads as TGTGCCCGCGAGGGTGCGGAGACCCAGTACTTC. As protein: CAREGAETQYF.